The clone carrying this T cell receptor beta chain was recorded a few times. Its antigen is not identified. The data derive from a study of OX40 agonist ivuxolimab in advanced cancers. Findings of the study overall: Fewer expanded clones were found on average in CD4+ than in CD8+ T cells. Both CD4+ and CD8+ T cell populations in blood had undergone clonal expansion by week 6 at 0.1 to 3.0 mg/kg. The 0.1-3.0 mg/kg partial responders had among the lowest clonal expansion.

The table came from immunoSEQ multiplex PCR; TCRdb's copy has only in-frame clones and leaves some out. This repertoire shows tens of thousands of clones, less than 90% found once; its top ten account for about 0.8%. V was trimmed by 3 bases and J by 6 bases, leaving 9 bases between them. This CDR3 spans 13 amino acids. Germline CDR1 is MGHRA and CDR2 is YSYEKL. J is TRBJ1-5 and V is TRBV4-1; no reliable D call. The sample consisted of CD4+ or CD8+ T cells sorted from blood, taken in a trial of the OX40 agonist ivuxolimab. The sequence was collected from an adult with an advanced solid tumor such as melanoma, head and neck, liver or kidney cancer. The CDR3 bases are TGCGCCAGCAGCCACACAAGTAGTCAGCCCCAGCATTTT. Translated: CASSHTSSQPQHF.